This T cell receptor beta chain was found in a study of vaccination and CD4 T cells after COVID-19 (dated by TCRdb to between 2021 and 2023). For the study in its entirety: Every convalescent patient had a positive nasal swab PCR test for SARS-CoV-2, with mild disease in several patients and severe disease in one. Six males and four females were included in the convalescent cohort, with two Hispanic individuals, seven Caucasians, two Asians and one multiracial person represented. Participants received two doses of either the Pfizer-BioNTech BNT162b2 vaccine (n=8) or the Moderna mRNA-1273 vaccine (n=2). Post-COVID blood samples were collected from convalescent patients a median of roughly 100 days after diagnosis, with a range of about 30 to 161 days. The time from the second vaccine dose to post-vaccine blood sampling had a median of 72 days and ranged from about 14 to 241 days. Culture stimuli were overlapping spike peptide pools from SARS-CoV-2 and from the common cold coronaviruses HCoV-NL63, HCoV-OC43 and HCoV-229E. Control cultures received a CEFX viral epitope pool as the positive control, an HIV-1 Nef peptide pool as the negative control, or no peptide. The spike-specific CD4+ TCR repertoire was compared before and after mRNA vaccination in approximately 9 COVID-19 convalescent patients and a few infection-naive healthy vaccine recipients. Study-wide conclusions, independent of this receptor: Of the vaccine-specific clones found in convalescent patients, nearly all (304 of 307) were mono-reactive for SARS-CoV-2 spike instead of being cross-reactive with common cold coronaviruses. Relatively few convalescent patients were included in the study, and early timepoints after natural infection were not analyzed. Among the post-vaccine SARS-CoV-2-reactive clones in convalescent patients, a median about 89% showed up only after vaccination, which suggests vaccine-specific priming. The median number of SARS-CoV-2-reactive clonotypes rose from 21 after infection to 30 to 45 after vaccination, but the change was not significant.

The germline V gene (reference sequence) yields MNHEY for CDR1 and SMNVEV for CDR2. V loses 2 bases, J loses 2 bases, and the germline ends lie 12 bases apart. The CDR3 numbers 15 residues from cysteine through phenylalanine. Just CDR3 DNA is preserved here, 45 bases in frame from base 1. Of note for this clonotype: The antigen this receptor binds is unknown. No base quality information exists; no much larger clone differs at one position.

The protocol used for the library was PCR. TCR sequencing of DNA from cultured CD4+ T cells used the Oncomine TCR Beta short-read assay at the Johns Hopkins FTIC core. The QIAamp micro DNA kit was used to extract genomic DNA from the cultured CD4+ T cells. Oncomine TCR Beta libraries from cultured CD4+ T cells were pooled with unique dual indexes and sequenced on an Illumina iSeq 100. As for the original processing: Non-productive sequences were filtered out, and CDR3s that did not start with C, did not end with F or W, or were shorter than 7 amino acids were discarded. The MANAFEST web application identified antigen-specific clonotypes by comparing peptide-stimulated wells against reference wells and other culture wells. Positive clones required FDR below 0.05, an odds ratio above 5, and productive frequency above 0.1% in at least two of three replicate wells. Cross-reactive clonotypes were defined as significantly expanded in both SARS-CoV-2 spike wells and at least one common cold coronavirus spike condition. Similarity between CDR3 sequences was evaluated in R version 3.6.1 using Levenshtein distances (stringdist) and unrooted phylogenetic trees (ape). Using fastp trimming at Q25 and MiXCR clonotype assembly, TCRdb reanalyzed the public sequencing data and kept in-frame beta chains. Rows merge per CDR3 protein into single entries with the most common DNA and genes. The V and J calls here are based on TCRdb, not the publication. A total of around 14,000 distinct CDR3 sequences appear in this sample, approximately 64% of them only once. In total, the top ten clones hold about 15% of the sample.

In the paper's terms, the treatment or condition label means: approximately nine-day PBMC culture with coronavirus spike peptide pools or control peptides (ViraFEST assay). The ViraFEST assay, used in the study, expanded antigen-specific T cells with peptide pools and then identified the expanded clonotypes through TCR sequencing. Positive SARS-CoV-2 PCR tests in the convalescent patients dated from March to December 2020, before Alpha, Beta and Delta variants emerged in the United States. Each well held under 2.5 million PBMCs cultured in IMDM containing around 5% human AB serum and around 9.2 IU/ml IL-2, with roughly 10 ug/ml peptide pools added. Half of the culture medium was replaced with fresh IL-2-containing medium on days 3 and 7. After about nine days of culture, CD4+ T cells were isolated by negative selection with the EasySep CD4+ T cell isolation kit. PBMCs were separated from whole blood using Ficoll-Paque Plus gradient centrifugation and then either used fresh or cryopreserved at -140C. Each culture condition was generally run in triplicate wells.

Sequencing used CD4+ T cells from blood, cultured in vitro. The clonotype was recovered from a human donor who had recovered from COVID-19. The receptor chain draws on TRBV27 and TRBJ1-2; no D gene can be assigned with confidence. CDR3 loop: CASSLTRPGNYGYTF. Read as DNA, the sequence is TGTGCCAGCAGTTTAACCCGCCCCGGGAACTATGGCTACACCTTC.